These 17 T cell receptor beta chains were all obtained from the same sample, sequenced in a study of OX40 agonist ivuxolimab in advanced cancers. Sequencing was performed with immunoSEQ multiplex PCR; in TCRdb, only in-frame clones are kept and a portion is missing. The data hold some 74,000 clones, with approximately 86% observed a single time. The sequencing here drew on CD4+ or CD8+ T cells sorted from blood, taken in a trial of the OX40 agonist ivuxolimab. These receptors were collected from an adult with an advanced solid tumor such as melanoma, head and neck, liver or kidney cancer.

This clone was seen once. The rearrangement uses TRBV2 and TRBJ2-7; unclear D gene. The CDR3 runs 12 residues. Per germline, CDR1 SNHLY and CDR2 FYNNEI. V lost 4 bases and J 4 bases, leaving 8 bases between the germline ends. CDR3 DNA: TGTGCCAGCAGTGCTCCCTCTTACGAGCAGTACTTC. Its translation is CASSAPSYEQYF.

This chain's CDR3 is CASSLVSERGGETQYF. In DNA, the CDR3 is TGTGCCAGCAGCTTAGTTTCCGAACGGGGTGGGGAGACCCAGTACTTC. The chain employs TRBV11-3 and TRBJ2-5; D might be TRBD2 (5 bases). Germline CDR1 SGHNT, CDR2 YENEEA. The CDR3 contains 16 residues. V lost 1 base and J lost 5, with 17 bases in between.

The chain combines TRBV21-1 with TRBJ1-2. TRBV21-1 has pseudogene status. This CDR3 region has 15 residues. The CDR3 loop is CASSTRTTKLYGYTF. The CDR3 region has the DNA TGTGCCAGCAGCACCCGAACCACTAAGCTTTATGGCTACACCTTC.

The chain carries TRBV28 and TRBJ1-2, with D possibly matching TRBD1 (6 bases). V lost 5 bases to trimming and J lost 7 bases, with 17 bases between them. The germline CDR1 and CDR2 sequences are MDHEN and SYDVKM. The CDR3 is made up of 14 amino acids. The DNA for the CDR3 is TGTGCCAGCAGTGTGATGCACAGGGTCGGTGGCTACACCTTC. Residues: CASSVMHRVGGYTF.

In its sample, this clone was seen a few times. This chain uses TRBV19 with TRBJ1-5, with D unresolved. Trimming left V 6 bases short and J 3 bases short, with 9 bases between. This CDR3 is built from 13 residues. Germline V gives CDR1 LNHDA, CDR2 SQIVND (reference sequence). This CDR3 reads CASRGSPNQPQHF. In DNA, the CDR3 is TGTGCCAGTAGAGGGTCTCCCAATCAGCCCCAGCATTTT.

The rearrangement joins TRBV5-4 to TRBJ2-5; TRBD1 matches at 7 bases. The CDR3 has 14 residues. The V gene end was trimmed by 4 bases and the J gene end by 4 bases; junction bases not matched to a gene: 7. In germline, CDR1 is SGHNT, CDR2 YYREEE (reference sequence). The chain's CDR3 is CASSRQGIRETQYF. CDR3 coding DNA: TGTGCCAGCAGCAGACAGGGTATTAGAGAGACCCAGTACTTC.

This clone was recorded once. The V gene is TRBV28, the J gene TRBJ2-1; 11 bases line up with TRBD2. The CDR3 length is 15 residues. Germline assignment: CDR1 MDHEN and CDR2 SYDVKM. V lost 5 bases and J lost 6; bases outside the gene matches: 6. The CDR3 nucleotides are TGTGCCAGCAGTCAAACTAGCGGGAGACTCAATGAGCAGTTCTTC. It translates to CASSQTSGRLNEQFF.

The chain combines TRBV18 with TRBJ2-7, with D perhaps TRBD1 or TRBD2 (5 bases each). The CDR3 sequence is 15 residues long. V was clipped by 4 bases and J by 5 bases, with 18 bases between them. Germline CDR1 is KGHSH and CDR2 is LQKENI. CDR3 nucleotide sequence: TGTGCCAGCTCACAGACCCCGGAAGGGGACCACGAGCAGTACTTC. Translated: CASSQTPEGDHEQYF.

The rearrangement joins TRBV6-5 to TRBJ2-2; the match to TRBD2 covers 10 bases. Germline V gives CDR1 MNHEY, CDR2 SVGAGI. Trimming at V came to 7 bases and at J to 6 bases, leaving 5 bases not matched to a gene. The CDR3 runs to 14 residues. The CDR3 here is CASNSLAGAGELFF. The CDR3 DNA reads TGTGCCAGCAACTCCCTAGCGGGGGCCGGGGAGCTGTTTTTT.

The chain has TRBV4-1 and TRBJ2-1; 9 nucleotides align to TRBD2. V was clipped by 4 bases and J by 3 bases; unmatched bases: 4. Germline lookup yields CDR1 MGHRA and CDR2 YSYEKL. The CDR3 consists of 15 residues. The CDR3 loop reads CASSLAGVGYNEQFF. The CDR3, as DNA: TGCGCCAGCAGCCTAGCGGGAGTAGGCTACAATGAGCAGTTCTTC.

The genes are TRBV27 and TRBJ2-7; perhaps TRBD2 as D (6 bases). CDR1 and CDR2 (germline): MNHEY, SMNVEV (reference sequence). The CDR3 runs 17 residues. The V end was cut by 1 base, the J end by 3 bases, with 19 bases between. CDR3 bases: TGTGCCAGCAGTTTATTACCTAGATCGGACTACCACTACGAGCAGTACTTC. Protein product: CASSLLPRSDYHYEQYF.

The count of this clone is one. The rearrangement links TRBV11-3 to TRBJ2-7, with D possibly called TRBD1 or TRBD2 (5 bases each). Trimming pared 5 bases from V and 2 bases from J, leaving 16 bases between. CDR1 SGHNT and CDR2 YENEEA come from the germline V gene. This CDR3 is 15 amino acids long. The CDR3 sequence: CASSDRDRQPYEQYF. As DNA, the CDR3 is TGTGCCAGCAGCGACCGGGACCGACAACCCTACGAGCAGTACTTC.

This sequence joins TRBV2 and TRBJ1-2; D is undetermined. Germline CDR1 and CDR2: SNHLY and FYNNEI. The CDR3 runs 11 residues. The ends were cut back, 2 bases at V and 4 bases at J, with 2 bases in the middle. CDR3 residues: CASSESYGYTF. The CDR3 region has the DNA TGTGCCAGCAGTGAATCCTATGGCTACACCTTC.

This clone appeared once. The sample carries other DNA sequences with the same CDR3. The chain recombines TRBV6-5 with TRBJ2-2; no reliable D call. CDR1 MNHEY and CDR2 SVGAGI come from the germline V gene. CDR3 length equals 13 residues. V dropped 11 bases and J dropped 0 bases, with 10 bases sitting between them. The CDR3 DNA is TGTGCCGCGGCAGGCGCGAACACCGGGGAGCTGTTTTTT. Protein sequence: CAAAGANTGELFF.

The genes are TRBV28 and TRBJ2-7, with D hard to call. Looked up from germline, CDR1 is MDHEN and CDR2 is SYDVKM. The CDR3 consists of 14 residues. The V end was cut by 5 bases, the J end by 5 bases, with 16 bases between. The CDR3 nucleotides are TGTGCCAGCAGTCCCCCTCGTTCGGGTAACGAGCAGTACTTC. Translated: CASSPPRSGNEQYF.

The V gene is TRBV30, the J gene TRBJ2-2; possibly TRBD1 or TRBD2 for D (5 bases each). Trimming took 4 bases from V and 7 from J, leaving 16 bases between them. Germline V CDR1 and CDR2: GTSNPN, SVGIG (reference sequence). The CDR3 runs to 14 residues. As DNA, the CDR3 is TGTGCCTGGACCGACCCAGGGAGTGGCGGGGAGCTGTTTTTT. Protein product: CAWTDPGSGGELFF.

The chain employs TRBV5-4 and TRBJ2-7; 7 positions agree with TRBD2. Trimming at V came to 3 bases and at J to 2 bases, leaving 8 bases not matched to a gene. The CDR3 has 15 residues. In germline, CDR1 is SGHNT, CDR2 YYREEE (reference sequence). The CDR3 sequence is CASSSQWGGAYEQYF. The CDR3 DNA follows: TGTGCCAGCAGCTCACAATGGGGGGGAGCCTACGAGCAGTACTTC. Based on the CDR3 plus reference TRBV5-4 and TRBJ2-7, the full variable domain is ETGVTQSPTHLIKTRGQQVTLRCSSQSGHNTVSWYQQALGQGPQFIFQYYREEENGRGNFPPRFSGLQFPNYSSELNVNALELDDSALYLCASSSQWGGAYEQYFGPGTRLTVT.